These 25 T cell receptor beta chains were sequenced from one sample in a study of PD-1 blockade in classical Hodgkin lymphoma. The protocol was immunoSEQ multiplex PCR, while the TCRdb copy is restricted to in-frame clones and leaves out a portion. Here the sample spans roughly 21,000 clones, over 65% being singletons. Time point here: cycle 4 day 1 (C4D1), after 5 to 7 weeks of nivolumab. All patients relapsed after autologous stem cell transplantation, and brentuximab vedotin exposure varied. The sample here was peripheral blood mononuclear cells (PBMCs), taken before the fourth cycle of nivolumab. Receptors were obtained from a human donor with classical Hodgkin lymphoma.

This clone appeared a single time. The CDR3 sequence is CASRSDGNSGNTIYF. The CDR3 nucleotides are TGCGCCAGCAGATCGGACGGAAACTCTGGAAACACCATATATTTT. The V gene is TRBV10-1, the J gene TRBJ1-3; D not certain. V lost 6 bases and J 0 bases, leaving 12 bases between the germline ends. The CDR3 consists of 15 residues. Germline assignment: CDR1 WNHNN and CDR2 SYGVQD (reference sequence).

The genes are TRBV5-1 and TRBJ1-6; D is uncertain. Per the germline V gene, CDR1 is SGHRS and CDR2 is YFSETQ. V lost 2 bases and J lost 13, with 13 bases in between. There are 13 residues in the CDR3. The CDR3 nucleotides read TGCGCCAGCAGCTTCCCCCTTATATGGCCCCTCCACTTT. This gives the protein CASSFPLIWPLHF. The whole variable domain, filled in from reference TRBV5-1 and TRBJ1-6, reads KAGVTQTPRYLIKTRGQQVTLSCSPISGHRSVSWYQQTPGQGLQFLFEYFSETQRNKGNFPGRFSGRQFSNSRSEMNVSTLELGDSALYLCASSFPLIWPLHFGNGTRLTVT.

The rearrangement uses TRBV19 and TRBJ2-2, with unresolved D. From germline, CDR1 is LNHDA and CDR2 SQIVND (reference sequence). With 6 bases removed from V and 4 bases from J, the gap between germline ends came to 6 bases. CDR3 length equals 12 residues. The CDR3 DNA reads TGTGCCAGTAGACCCTTCACCGGGGAGCTGTTTTTT. Its translation: CASRPFTGELFF.

This chain connects TRBV6-5 to TRBJ1-2; a weak D match, TRBD1 (5 bases). The CDR3 consists of 13 residues. V lost 2 bases to trimming and J lost 2 bases, with 6 bases between them. CDR1 and CDR2 (germline): MNHEY, SVGAGI. The CDR3 reads CASSYDSNYGYTF. The CDR3 region has the DNA TGTGCCAGCAGTTACGACAGCAACTATGGCTACACCTTC.

With respect to this clone: The germline gene is not matched at one end of the junction; a read error may be the cause. The chain combines TRBV7-7 with TRBJ2-7; D tentatively reads TRBD1 or TRBD2 (5 bases each). The CDR3 has 15 amino acids. CDR1 and CDR2 (germline): SSHAT, FNYEAQ (reference sequence). Here the CDR3 reads CASSFNFGGWDEQYF. Written as DNA, the CDR3 is TGTGCTAGCAGCTTCAATTTTGGGGGTTGGGACGAGCAGTACTTC.

The gene calls are TRBV18 and TRBJ1-5, with D perhaps matching TRBD1 (6 bases). This CDR3 has 14 residues. Germline V gives CDR1 KGHSH, CDR2 LQKENI. V dropped 2 bases and J dropped 6 bases, with 11 bases sitting between them. CDR3 nucleotide sequence: TGTGCCAGCTCACCAGGGACAATAGGTCAGCCCCAGCATTTT. It translates to CASSPGTIGQPQHF. The full variable domain, in which reference TRBV18 and TRBJ1-5 provide the parts outside the CDR3, is NAGVMQNPRHLVRRRGQEARLRCSPMKGHSHVYWYRQLPEEGLKFMVYLQKENIIDESGMPKERFSAEFPKEGPSILRIQQVVRGDSAAYFCASSPGTIGQPQHFGDGTRLSIL.

The V gene is TRBV19, the J gene TRBJ2-2; possible D gene TRBD2, 6 bases. The CDR3 contains 16 residues. Germline lookup yields CDR1 LNHDA and CDR2 SQIVND (reference sequence). V gave up 7 bases and J gave up 0 bases, with 15 bases separating them. The CDR3 here is CASKGLFATNTGELFF. The CDR3 bases are TGTGCCAGTAAGGGACTTTTTGCCACGAACACCGGGGAGCTGTTTTTT.

The chain joins TRBV10-3 to TRBJ2-5; D may correspond to TRBD1 or TRBD2 (6 bases each). Germline lookup yields CDR1 ENHRY and CDR2 SYGVKD. There are 14 residues in the CDR3. Trimming stripped 5 bases from V and 4 bases from J, with 14 bases between. CDR3 loop: CAISTGYSGETQYF. CDR3 DNA sequence: TGTGCCATCAGTACAGGGTATAGCGGAGAGACCCAGTACTTC.

The V gene is TRBV6-6, the J gene TRBJ1-2, with TRBD1 matching over 10 bases. Losses at the gene ends were 2 bases for V and 7 bases for J; bases not matched to a gene: 4. Germline V gene data show CDR1 as MNHNY and CDR2 as SVGAGI (reference sequence). This CDR3 spans 14 amino acids. The CDR3 DNA follows: TGTGCCAGCAGTTACCGGACAGGGGGGACTGGCTACACCTTC. This codes for CASSYRTGGTGYTF.

The chain couples TRBV28 to TRBJ2-1; 15 bases are shared with TRBD2. V lost 6 bases to trimming and J lost 0 bases; unmatched junction nucleotides: 9. The CDR3 is 19 residues long. The germline gives CDR1 MDHEN, CDR2 SYDVKM. The CDR3 is CASSRGLAGGTSSYNEQFF. The CDR3 DNA reads TGTGCCAGCAGCCGGGGACTAGCGGGAGGCACGAGCTCCTACAATGAGCAGTTCTTC.

The chain uses TRBV2 and TRBJ1-5; unclear D gene. This CDR3 has 16 amino acids. CDR1 and CDR2 from the germline V gene are SNHLY and FYNNEI. The V end lost 1 base, the J end lost 3 bases, and 13 bases lay between the germline ends. For the CDR3, the DNA is TGTGCCAGCAGTGAAGGCAGGAAAACCCCCAATCAGCCCCAGCATTTT. Encoded protein: CASSEGRKTPNQPQHF. The full variable domain, its missing parts supplied by reference TRBV2 and TRBJ1-5, is EPEVTQTPSHQVTQMGQEVILRCVPISNHLYFYWYRQILGQKVEFLVSFYNNEISEKSEIFDDQFSVERPDGSNFTLKIRSTKLEDSAMYFCASSEGRKTPNQPQHFGDGTRLSIL.

This chain uses TRBV28 with TRBJ2-1; 13 nucleotides match TRBD2. Germline V lookup: CDR1 MDHEN, CDR2 SYDVKM. The J segment lost 9 bases and the V segment lost 5 bases, leaving 10 bases of the junction unmatched. CDR3 length: 16 amino acids. Here the CDR3 reads CASSLIRTSGSSEQFF. CDR3 sequence (DNA): TGTGCCAGCAGTCTGATACGGACTAGCGGGAGTAGTGAGCAGTTCTTC.

V usage is TRBV10-2 and J usage is TRBJ1-2; tentative D call: TRBD1 (6 bases). CDR1 WSHSY and CDR2 SAAADI come from the germline V gene. CDR3 size: 12 residues. Trimming stripped 7 bases from V and 10 bases from J, with 16 bases between. In DNA form, the CDR3 reads TGCGCCAGCACTAACAGGGAATCTGACTACACCTTC. This translates into CASTNRESDYTF.

V and J are TRBV28 and TRBJ2-7, with unresolved D. The ends were cut back, 10 bases at V and 4 bases at J, with 14 bases in the middle. CDR1 and CDR2 (germline): MDHEN, SYDVKM. CDR3 length: 12 amino acids. DNA of the CDR3: TGTGCCACCGCACTGAAACCTTACGAGCAGTACTTC. Translation: CATALKPYEQYF.

The chain couples TRBV6-1 to TRBJ2-1; D possibly corresponds to TRBD2 (6 bases). From germline, CDR1 is MNHNS and CDR2 SASEGT. V was shortened by 6 bases and J by 1 base, with 7 bases between the two germline ends. This CDR3 has 13 residues. CDR3 DNA: TGTGCCAGCAGCGGGACTTCCTACAATGAGCAGTTCTTC. Amino acid sequence: CASSGTSYNEQFF.

With respect to this clone: One end of the junction is discordant with germline, which a read error may explain. The gene calls are TRBV6-6 and TRBJ2-1; D is perhaps TRBD2 (6 bases). Germline V gene sequence: CDR1 MNHNY, CDR2 SVGAGI (reference sequence). This CDR3 spans 12 amino acids. CDR3 loop: CASSYTQREPFF. CDR3 bases: TGTGCCAGCAGTTACACCCAACGGGAGCCGTTCTTC.

The V gene is TRBV29-1, the J gene TRBJ1-1, with D possibly matching TRBD1 (5 bases). V was pared by 2 bases and J by 3 bases, with 16 bases between. Germline CDR1 is SQVTM and CDR2 is ANQGSEA. The CDR3 is made up of 15 amino acids. The CDR3 sequence: CSVEYGREGDTEAFF. In DNA form, the CDR3 reads TGCAGCGTTGAATACGGCCGAGAAGGGGACACTGAAGCTTTCTTT.

This sequence joins TRBV6-1 and TRBJ1-4; no clear D. Trimming cost V 0 bases and J 4 bases, with 21 bases left between them. In germline, CDR1 is MNHNS, CDR2 SASEGT. The CDR3 is 19 amino acids. The CDR3 DNA reads as TGTGCCAGCAGTGAAGCCCCCTTGTTCTCCCTAAAACTTAATGAAAAACTGTTTTTT. It is translated as CASSEAPLFSLKLNEKLFF.

V gene TRBV19 combines with J gene TRBJ2-3; TRBD2 is a possible D gene (5 bases). V lost 4 bases, J lost 1 base, and 15 bases lay in between. Per germline, CDR1 LNHDA and CDR2 SQIVND (reference sequence). The CDR3 spans 16 residues. The CDR3 protein is CASSRGRALGTDTQYF. In DNA form, the CDR3 reads TGTGCCAGTAGTAGAGGGAGAGCTCTGGGCACAGATACGCAGTATTTT.

This clone has only one observation. The CDR3 DNA reads as TGCGCCAGCAGTGAGTCGATGCCTAGCGGGAGTGGAGACGAGCAGTACTTC. Protein sequence: CASSESMPSGSGDEQYF. The chain uses TRBV10-2 and TRBJ2-7, with 10 bases that match TRBD2. J gave up 5 bases and V 0 bases, and 10 bases lay outside the gene matches. This CDR3 contains 17 residues. Germline V gene data show CDR1 as WSHSY and CDR2 as SAAADI.

The V gene is TRBV7-9, the J gene TRBJ2-1; D remains unclear. The CDR3 consists of 14 residues. Trimming stripped 0 bases from V and 4 bases from J, with 7 bases between. Germline values: CDR1 SEHNR, CDR2 FQNEAQ (reference sequence). This CDR3 is CASSLAQTYNEQFF. The CDR3 region has the DNA TGTGCCAGCAGCTTAGCCCAAACATACAATGAGCAGTTCTTC.

The V call is TRBV5-1, the J call TRBJ2-5, with a tentative D call TRBD2 (5 bases). The CDR3 loop spans 15 amino acids. Trimming stripped 4 bases from V and 4 bases from J, with 17 bases between. Germline V gene data show CDR1 as SGHRS and CDR2 as YFSETQ. The CDR3 region is CASSEAVLKGETQYF. In nucleotides, the CDR3 is TGCGCCAGCAGCGAAGCGGTTCTAAAAGGAGAGACCCAGTACTTC.

The rearrangement links TRBV4-1 to TRBJ2-5, with 9 positions matching TRBD1. The CDR3 is 15 residues long. After removal of 1 base from V and 2 bases from J, the junction contained 2 bases not matched to a gene. Looked up from germline, CDR1 is MGHRA and CDR2 is YSYEKL. CDR3 coding DNA: TGCGCCAGCAGCCAAGGGGACAGGGCTCAAGAGACCCAGTACTTC. It specifies CASSQGDRAQETQYF.

The chain has TRBV5-1 and TRBJ2-7; 7 bases map to TRBD1. CDR1 SGHRS and CDR2 YFSETQ come from the germline V gene. V gave up 0 bases and J gave up 3 bases; unmatched junction bases: 3. The CDR3 runs to 14 residues. CDR3: CASSLASGGYEQYF. The CDR3 region has the DNA TGCGCCAGCAGCTTGGCCTCAGGGGGCTACGAGCAGTACTTC.

This chain uses TRBV5-6 with TRBJ2-1; 9 bases are shared with TRBD1. The CDR3 has 18 residues. The V gene end was trimmed by 2 bases and the J gene end by 2 bases; junction bases not matched to a gene: 11. The germline V gene encodes CDR1 SGHDT and CDR2 YYEEEE. In nucleotides, the CDR3 is TGTGCCAGCAGCTTAAGGAGACAGGGGGAGACTGCCTACAATGAGCAGTTCTTC. Its protein product is CASSLRRQGETAYNEQFF. Looking up the rest from reference TRBV5-6 and TRBJ2-1 gives the full variable domain: DAGVTQSPTHLIKTRGQQVTLRCSPKSGHDTVSWYQQALGQGPQFIFQYYEEEERQRGNFPDRFSGHQFPNYSSELNVNALLLGDSALYLCASSLRRQGETAYNEQFFGPGTRLTVL.